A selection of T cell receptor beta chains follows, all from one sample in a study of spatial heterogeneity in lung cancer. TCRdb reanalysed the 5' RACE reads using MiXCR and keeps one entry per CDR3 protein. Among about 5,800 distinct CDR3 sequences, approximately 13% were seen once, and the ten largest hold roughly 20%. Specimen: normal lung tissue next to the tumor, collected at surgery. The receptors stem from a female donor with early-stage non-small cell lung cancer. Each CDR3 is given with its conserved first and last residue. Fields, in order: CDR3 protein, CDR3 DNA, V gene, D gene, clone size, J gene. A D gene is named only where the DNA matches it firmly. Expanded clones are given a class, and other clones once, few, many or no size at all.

CDR3 protein: CASSQSGTGVNQPQHF
CDR3 DNA: TGCGCCAGCAGTCAATCGGGGACAGGGGTCAATCAGCCCCAGCATTTT
V gene: TRBV23-1
D gene: TRBD1
clone size: few
J gene: TRBJ1-5

CDR3 protein: CASTANFPTQQSTNYGYTF
CDR3 DNA: TGTGCCAGTACGGCTAATTTTCCGACACAACAATCTACTAACTATGGCTACACCTTC
V gene: TRBV19
D gene: .
clone size: many
J gene: TRBJ1-2

CDR3 protein: CASSPPVGNTEAFF
CDR3 DNA: TGTGCCAGCTCACCACCGGTGGGGAACACTGAAGCTTTCTTT
V gene: TRBV18
D gene: .
clone size: .
J gene: TRBJ1-1

CDR3 protein: CASTLALGTDTQYF
CDR3 DNA: TGTGCCAGCACCCTAGCCCTGGGCACAGATACGCAGTATTTT
V gene: TRBV6-6
D gene: .
clone size: medium-sized
J gene: TRBJ2-3

CDR3 protein: CAWSSPSGYTEAFF
CDR3 DNA: TGTGCCTGGAGTTCACCCTCAGGCTACACTGAAGCTTTCTTT
V gene: TRBV30
D gene: .
clone size: once
J gene: TRBJ1-1

CDR3 protein: CASTPGRTGDFQETQYF
CDR3 DNA: TGCGCCAGCACCCCGGGACGGACAGGGGATTTCCAAGAGACCCAGTACTTC
V gene: TRBV5-1
D gene: TRBD1
clone size: many
J gene: TRBJ2-5

CDR3 protein: CASRWGFQAFF
CDR3 DNA: TGTGCCAGCCGGTGGGGCTTTCAAGCTTTCTTT
V gene: TRBV27
D gene: .
clone size: medium-sized
J gene: TRBJ1-1

CDR3 protein: CASSSRLAGTQETQYF
CDR3 DNA: TGTGCCAGCAGCTCCCGACTAGCTGGGACCCAAGAGACCCAGTACTTC
V gene: TRBV6-2/TRBV6-3
D gene: TRBD2
clone size: .
J gene: TRBJ2-5

CDR3 protein: CSARTSGSFFREQYF
CDR3 DNA: TGCAGTGCTAGGACTAGCGGGAGTTTTTTTCGGGAGCAGTACTTC
V gene: TRBV20-1
D gene: TRBD2
clone size: .
J gene: TRBJ2-7

CDR3 protein: CASTRQGSRIETQYF
CDR3 DNA: TGTGCCAGCACCAGACAGGGATCAAGAATAGAGACCCAGTACTTC
V gene: TRBV28
D gene: TRBD1
clone size: many
J gene: TRBJ2-5

CDR3 protein: CASSLDVTGANVLTF
CDR3 DNA: TGTGCCAGCAGTTTAGACGTAACTGGGGCCAACGTCCTGACTTTC
V gene: TRBV28
D gene: .
clone size: many
J gene: TRBJ2-6

CDR3 protein: CASSLNAAEAFF
CDR3 DNA: TGCGCCAGCAGCTTGAACGCAGCTGAAGCTTTCTTT
V gene: TRBV5-1
D gene: .
clone size: few
J gene: TRBJ1-1

CDR3 protein: CASSQGDAQPQHF
CDR3 DNA: TGTGCCAGCAGCCAAGGAGATGCTCAGCCCCAGCATTTT
V gene: TRBV4-2
D gene: .
clone size: medium-sized
J gene: TRBJ1-5

CDR3 protein: CASKATVNEKLFF
CDR3 DNA: TGTGCCAGCAAAGCGACAGTCAATGAAAAACTGTTTTTT
V gene: TRBV7-9
D gene: .
clone size: medium-sized
J gene: TRBJ1-4

CDR3 protein: CASTGGGPDTQYF
CDR3 DNA: TGTGCCAGCACCGGAGGGGGCCCAGATACGCAGTATTTT
V gene: TRBV28
D gene: .
clone size: many
J gene: TRBJ2-3

CDR3 protein: CASRPRRLLYEQYF
CDR3 DNA: TGTGCCAGCAGACCCCGACGGCTTCTCTACGAGCAGTACTTC
V gene: TRBV28
D gene: .
clone size: large
J gene: TRBJ2-7

CDR3 protein: CSASRDRTNSPLHF
CDR3 DNA: TGCAGTGCTAGTCGGGACAGGACCAATTCACCCCTCCACTTT
V gene: TRBV20-1
D gene: TRBD1
clone size: few
J gene: TRBJ1-6

CDR3 protein: CASSLLLEAFF
CDR3 DNA: TGTGCCAGCAGCTTGTTACTCGAAGCTTTCTTT
V gene: TRBV5-8
D gene: .
clone size: medium-sized
J gene: TRBJ1-1

CDR3 protein: CASSQESTGTAYEQYF
CDR3 DNA: TGCGCCAGCAGCCAAGAGTCTACCGGGACAGCCTACGAGCAGTACTTC
V gene: TRBV4-3
D gene: TRBD1
clone size: .
J gene: TRBJ2-7

CDR3 protein: CASILAGAPYNEQFF
CDR3 DNA: TGTGCCAGCATCTTAGCGGGAGCGCCCTACAATGAGCAGTTCTTC
V gene: TRBV7-2
D gene: TRBD2
clone size: few
J gene: TRBJ2-1

CDR3 protein: CASSIRQGTQPQHF
CDR3 DNA: TGTGCCAGCAGCATTCGACAGGGGACTCAGCCCCAGCATTTT
V gene: TRBV7-2
D gene: TRBD1
clone size: many
J gene: TRBJ1-5

CDR3 protein: CASSHGLSAKLFF
CDR3 DNA: TGTGCCAGCAGTCACGGACTCTCTGCAAAACTGTTTTTT
V gene: TRBV6-2/TRBV6-3
D gene: .
clone size: many
J gene: TRBJ1-4

CDR3 protein: CASSFRQGLADTQYF
CDR3 DNA: TGTGCCAGCAGCTTTCGACAGGGGCTCGCAGATACGCAGTATTTT
V gene: TRBV7-3
D gene: TRBD1
clone size: medium-sized
J gene: TRBJ2-3

CDR3 protein: CASSSLAGSTDTQYF
CDR3 DNA: TGTGCCAGCAGTTCGCTAGCGGGGAGCACAGATACGCAGTATTTT
V gene: TRBV6-6
D gene: TRBD2
clone size: many
J gene: TRBJ2-3

CDR3 protein: CASRQTSGSPGELFF
CDR3 DNA: TGTGCCAGCAGGCAGACTAGCGGGAGCCCCGGGGAGCTGTTTTTT
V gene: TRBV3-1
D gene: TRBD2
clone size: medium-sized
J gene: TRBJ2-2

CDR3 protein: CASSRDRSNEQFF
CDR3 DNA: TGTGCCAGCAGTCGGGACAGGTCCAATGAGCAGTTCTTC
V gene: TRBV12-3/TRBV12-4
D gene: TRBD1
clone size: .
J gene: TRBJ2-1

CDR3 protein: CASSQDTAATNEKLFF
CDR3 DNA: TGCGCCAGCAGCCAGGACACGGCTGCAACTAATGAAAAACTGTTTTTT
V gene: TRBV4-3
D gene: .
clone size: medium-sized
J gene: TRBJ1-4

CDR3 protein: CASSLERGPARGATDTQYF
CDR3 DNA: TGTGCCAGCAGCTTAGAGAGGGGGCCCGCGAGAGGAGCCACAGATACGCAGTATTTT
V gene: TRBV7-6
D gene: TRBD1
clone size: medium-sized
J gene: TRBJ2-3